A single sample is the source of the 11 T cell receptor beta chains below, sequenced in a study of cytomegalovirus exposure and HLA in healthy donors. Vbeta (60) and Jbeta (13) primers were used in the PCR. Produced via immunoSEQ multiplex PCR; TCRdb's table is partial and in-frame only. The table records 150,000 to 200,000 clones, just over 75% of them present only once. Sequencing used PBMCs. All receptors derive from a woman aged 25 to 39 in good health and CMV-seropositive.

V and J are TRBV27 and TRBJ1-5, with no clear D. Germline CDR1 MNHEY, CDR2 SMNVEV (reference sequence). The V gene lost 5 bases and the J gene lost 6 bases, with 17 bases spanning the gap. The CDR3 spans 15 residues. The chain's CDR3 is CASSRNGEGGQPQHF. DNA for the CDR3: TGTGCCAGCAGTCGGAACGGGGAGGGCGGTCAGCCCCAGCATTTT.

The J gene is TRBJ2-1, the V gene TRBV6-4, with a possible D match to TRBD2 (5 bases). Trimming removed 3 bases at V and 6 bases at J, with 15 bases between. CDR1 and CDR2 (germline): MRHNA, SNTAGT. CDR3 length: 15 residues. The CDR3 DNA reads as TGTGCCAGCAGTGAGAAAGGTAGCGAAGGCAATGAGCAGTTCTTC. Encoded protein: CASSEKGSEGNEQFF.

This chain connects TRBV18 to TRBJ1-2; 10 positions agree with TRBD1. V was clipped by 3 bases and J by 2 bases; unmatched bases: 9. The germline CDR1 and CDR2 sequences are KGHSH and LQKENI. The CDR3 runs 17 residues. The CDR3 here is CASSPWGPGQGNYGYTF. The CDR3 DNA reads as TGTGCCAGCTCACCTTGGGGACCGGGACAGGGGAACTATGGCTACACCTTC.

V is TRBV30 and J is TRBJ1-4; D perhaps matches TRBD1 (5 bases). In germline, CDR1 is GTSNPN, CDR2 SVGIG (reference sequence). This CDR3 is 13 amino acids long. V lost 4 bases and J lost 10, with 16 bases in between. CDR3 in DNA: TGTGCCTGGAAGGGGCAGACGATCGGAAAACTGTTTTTT. Protein sequence: CAWKGQTIGKLFF.

The V call is TRBV5-4, the J call TRBJ2-7; 7 positions agree with TRBD2. From germline, CDR1 is SGHNT and CDR2 YYREEE (reference sequence). The V gene end was trimmed by 1 base and the J gene end by 4 bases; junction bases not matched to a gene: 11. CDR3 length: 16 amino acids. The CDR3 DNA is TGTGCCAGCAGCTTGATCGGCGGGGGAGTTCTATACGAGCAGTACTTC. Translation: CASSLIGGGVLYEQYF.

This chain connects TRBV15 to TRBJ1-3; 8 bases fit TRBD1. The germline CDR1 and CDR2 sequences are LNHNV and YYDKDF (reference sequence). The V and J ends lost 3 bases and 0 bases, in that order; junction bases with no gene match: 7. This CDR3 has 17 amino acids. The CDR3 bases are TGTGCCACCAGCAGGGACAGGGCGGCTCTCTCTGGAAACACCATATATTTT. Protein sequence: CATSRDRAALSGNTIYF. Together with reference TRBV15 and TRBJ1-3, the CDR3 gives the full variable domain: DAMVIQNPRYQVTQFGKPVTLSCSQTLNHNVMYWYQQKSSQAPKLLFHYYDKDFNNEADTPDNFQSRRPNTSFCFLDIRSPGLGDTAMYLCATSRDRAALSGNTIYFGEGSWLTVV.

V gene TRBV5-1 combines with J gene TRBJ2-3, with D tentatively TRBD2 (7 bases). Germline CDR1 and CDR2: SGHRS and YFSETQ. Trimming stripped 4 bases from V and 0 bases from J, with 15 bases between. There are 16 residues in the CDR3. The CDR3 DNA follows: TGCGCCAGCAGCCCGGGCGGGGGCAGAAGCACAGATACGCAGTATTTT. It codes for CASSPGGGRSTDTQYF.

This clone has more than one count but fewer than ten. V usage is TRBV5-6 and J usage is TRBJ2-5, with TRBD2 matching 8 bases. The CDR3 is made up of 13 amino acids. J lost 3 bases, V lost 3 bases, and 1 base had no gene match. Germline CDR1 SGHDT, CDR2 YYEEEE. The CDR3 here is CASSYSGEETQYF. For the CDR3, the DNA is TGTGCCAGCAGCTATAGCGGGGAAGAGACCCAGTACTTC.

This chain joins TRBV28 and TRBJ1-2; D is ambiguous. V shed 4 bases and J shed 1 base, with 7 bases lying between them. This CDR3 comprises 13 residues. CDR1 and CDR2 from the germline V gene are MDHEN and SYDVKM. CDR3 bases: TGTGCCAGCAGTTCCGGGAATAACTATGGCTACACCTTC. Translated: CASSSGNNYGYTF.

In this sample, this clone turned up once. The J gene is TRBJ2-3, the V gene TRBV27; tentative D call: TRBD2 (6 bases). CDR1 MNHEY and CDR2 SMNVEV come from the germline V gene (reference sequence). The CDR3 has 19 amino acids. Trimming pared 5 bases from V and 4 bases from J, leaving 28 bases between. The CDR3 sequence is CASSTRETGHPQHADTQYF. CDR3 nucleotides: TGTGCCAGCAGTACCCGGGAGACTGGACACCCCCAGCACGCAGATACGCAGTATTTT.

This clone has just a few counts. The CDR3 sequence is CASSLLAGEGTDTQYF. The CDR3 DNA sequence: TGCGCCAGCAGCTTATTAGCGGGAGAGGGCACAGATACGCAGTATTTT. This chain connects TRBV5-1 to TRBJ2-3, with 9 bases matching TRBD2. Unmatched junction bases numbered 5, after V lost 2 bases and J lost 1 base. CDR3 length equals 16 residues. Germline V gene lookup returns CDR1 SGHRS and CDR2 YFSETQ.